Shown below are 19 T cell receptor beta chains from a single sample sequenced in a study of tumor-infiltrating lymphocytes in primary liver carcinoma. Joint extraction of RNA and DNA used roughly 18-34 mg of bulk tissue that was unsorted. TCR beta cDNA was reverse-transcribed from about 550 ng of total RNA. The reaction used a constant-region primer and ProtoScript II reverse transcriptase. Construction of TCR beta libraries relied on three successive nested multiplex PCR rounds employing slightly modified ARM-PCR. TRBV1-TRBV30 forward and Cbeta reverse primers drove the first two roughly 10-cycle rounds. TCRdb fed the multiplex PCR reads into MiXCR, producing one record per CDR3 protein. The table records just under 45,000 distinct CDR3 sequences, 65% to 85% of them present only once. The sequencing sample was made of liver tumor tissue from sampling region 2. The subset denotes: tumor region T2, inferior pole. Receptors were obtained from a man aged 40-49 years with primary liver carcinoma and hepatitis B virus infection.

Worth noting for this clonotype: Mismatch with germline at one junction end may stem from a read error. The V gene is TRBV6-5, the J gene TRBJ2-5; 7 nucleotides match TRBD2. The CDR3 extends over 13 amino acids. From germline, CDR1 is MNHEY and CDR2 SVGAGI. CDR3 sequence: CASSYGQGGTRYF. DNA of the CDR3: TGTGCCAGCAGTTACGGTCAGGGAGGGACCCGGTACTTC.

Comments on this clonotype: Possible read error: a much larger clone is one base away. The chain recombines TRBV9 with TRBJ2-1; 9 bases agree with TRBD2. The CDR3 totals 15 residues. Germline-derived CDR1 and CDR2 are SGDLS and YYNGEE. The ends lost 6 bases at V and 11 bases at J; junction bases unmatched: 15. In DNA form, the CDR3 reads TGTGCCAGCACCGGACTTGGCGGGAGGGCCGATAAGCAGTTCTTC. It codes for CASTGLGGRADKQFF.

On this clonotype: One junction end disagrees with the germline gene, perhaps due to a read error. This chain connects TRBV30 to TRBJ2-6, with D perhaps TRBD1 (5 bases). This CDR3 is 14 amino acids long. Looked up from germline, CDR1 is GTSNPN and CDR2 is SVGIG (reference sequence). The chain's CDR3 is CAWSLGAAKVVLTF. The CDR3 DNA follows: TGTGCCTGGAGTCTAGGGGCGGCTAAAGTCGTCCTGACGTTC.

This clonotype was detected once. In this CDR3 the conserved last residue, phenylalanine or tryptophan, is missing, so a read error is likely. This rearrangement joins TRBV5-5 to TRBJ2-3, with D possibly being TRBD2 (6 bases). CDR3 length: 15 amino acids. Germline loops: CDR1 SGHKS, CDR2 YYEKEE (reference sequence). V was pared by 4 bases and J by 6 bases, with 18 bases between. Here the CDR3 DNA reads TGTGCCAGCAGCGTCGGTCTACGGGGACTCGATACGCAGTATTTA. Protein: CASSVGLRGLDTQYL.

Concerning this clonotype: The junction and the germline gene differ at one end; a read error may be behind it. This chain connects TRBV11-2 to TRBJ2-7; D perhaps matches TRBD1 (6 bases). The germline CDR1 and CDR2 sequences are SGHAT and FQNNGV. This CDR3 region has 12 residues. The CDR3 coding sequence is TGTGCCGGCAGCCCCAGGGGCTACGAGCAGTACTTC. It translates to CAGSPRGYEQYF.

On this clonotype itself: Since the CDR3 does not end with the conserved phenylalanine or tryptophan, this likely comes from a read error. V and J are TRBV14 and TRBJ2-1, with D possibly TRBD2 on 5 matching bases. Germline lookup yields CDR1 SGHDN and CDR2 FVKESK. The CDR3 extends over 16 amino acids. CDR3 amino acids: CASSAVPGWVNNAQFS. The CDR3, as DNA: TGTGCCAGCAGTGCCGTACCGGGATGGGTAAACAATGCGCAGTTCTCC.

This clonotype was picked up one time. A junction boundary mismatches the germline segment, possibly from a read error. The chain joins TRBV6-1 to TRBJ2-6, with 8 bases aligning to TRBD1. CDR1 is MNHNS and CDR2 is SASEGT in the germline V gene. This CDR3 is 17 amino acids long. CDR3 sequence reads: CAGTETGVLSGANVLTF. The CDR3, as DNA: TGTGCCGGCACCGAGACAGGGGTCCTCTCTGGGGCCAATGTCCTGACTTTC.

The rearrangement links TRBV29-1 to TRBJ1-2; D is undetermined. Trimming shortened V by 0 bases and J by 9 bases, and 14 bases separated the two germline ends. Germline assignment: CDR1 SQVTM and CDR2 ANQGSEA. The CDR3 consists of 13 residues. CDR3 nucleotides: TGCAGCGTTGAAGAGGGTGGTATTAGTTGCTACACCTTC. Its translation is CSVEEGGISCYTF.

This clonotype appeared a single time. The junction differs from germline at one of its ends, possibly a read error. The rearrangement links TRBV12-3 or TRBV12-4 to TRBJ2-5; D could derive from TRBD1 or TRBD2 (5 bases each). The CDR3 totals 14 residues. CDR3 DNA: TGTGCCAGCAGTTTGGGGGTCGGGCGAGAGACCCGGTACTTC. Its protein product is CASSLGVGRETRYF.

Worth noting for this clonotype: Likely a read error: the CDR3 ends without its conserved phenylalanine or tryptophan. V is TRBV5-1 and J is TRBJ2-2, with 8 bases aligning to TRBD2. The CDR3 extends over 15 amino acids. The germline CDR1 and CDR2 sequences are SGHRS and YFSETQ. The CDR3 coding sequence is TGCGCCAGCAAAGCGGGAGCTCAGAACACCGGGGAACTGTTTCTT. This encodes CASKAGAQNTGELFL.

This clonotype was seen once. An end of the junction differs from the germline gene, which may be a read error. This rearrangement joins TRBV29-1 to TRBJ2-4; 7 nucleotides align to TRBD1. Germline V lookup: CDR1 SQVTM, CDR2 ANQGSEA. The CDR3 length is 14 residues. The CDR3 DNA reads TGCAGCGTCGCCACAGACAGGGACGGGAACATTCAATACTTC. Translation gives CSVATDRDGNIQYF.

With respect to this clonotype: A much larger clone lies a single base off, so this may be a read error. The rearrangement uses TRBV2 and TRBJ2-7; D possibly corresponds to TRBD2 (6 bases). This CDR3 has 15 residues. Germline V gives CDR1 SNHLY, CDR2 FYNNEI. CDR3 amino acids: CASNEAGGPFGEQYF. Written as DNA, the CDR3 is TGTGCCAGCAATGAAGCGGGCGGACCATTTGGCGAGCAGTACTTC.

This clonotype was seen many times. V gene TRBV5-1 combines with J gene TRBJ2-7; TRBD2 might be the D (6 bases). This CDR3 has 15 residues. Germline V gene data show CDR1 as SGHRS and CDR2 as YFSETQ. V lost 4 bases and J lost 0, with 14 bases in between. The CDR3 region is CASSTTGLRSYEQYF. CDR3 in DNA: TGCGCCAGCAGCACGACGGGACTGCGCTCCTACGAGCAGTACTTC. The variable domain in full, with the rest retrieved from reference TRBV5-1 and TRBJ2-7, is KAGVTQTPRYLIKTRGQQVTLSCSPISGHRSVSWYQQTPGQGLQFLFEYFSETQRNKGNFPGRFSGRQFSNSRSEMNVSTLELGDSALYLCASSTTGLRSYEQYFGPGTRLTVT.

This clonotype was detected only once. Compared with germline, one end of the junction differs, possibly owing to a read error. This rearrangement joins TRBV4-2 to TRBJ2-3; 11 bases match TRBD2. CDR3 length: 21 residues. Germline loops: CDR1 LGHNA, CDR2 YNFKEQ. The CDR3 bases are TGTGCCAGCAACCAAGATTCGGGACTAGCGGCATATCGATTTAGCACAGGTACGCAGTATTTT. Translated, it gives CASNQDSGLAAYRFSTGTQYF.

Note on this clonotype: Since the CDR3 does not end with the conserved phenylalanine or tryptophan, this likely comes from a read error. It is unclear where the CDR3 begins or ends on the DNA, so no DNA is shown, and the CDR3 is as TCRdb lists it. This rearrangement joins TRBV24-1 to TRBJ2-1; the table names TRBD1, a call not compared with the DNA. The CDR3 is made up of 14 amino acids, end residues included. CDR1 is KGHDR, CDR2 SFDVKD, per germline. The CDR3: CATSDPGWVNELFI.

This clonotype was seen ten or more times. CDR3 in amino acids: CATSDSIAGTNNEQFF. In nucleotides, the CDR3 is TGTGCCACCAGTGATAGTATAGCGGGAACAAACAATGAGCAGTTCTTC. The rearrangement links TRBV24-1 to TRBJ2-1, with 8 nucleotides matching TRBD2. This CDR3 is built from 16 residues. Per the germline V gene, CDR1 is KGHDR and CDR2 is SFDVKD. Trimming cost V 3 bases and J 5 bases; bases outside gene matches: 8.

The table lists this clonotype with a count of one. The CDR3 region has the DNA TGCAGCCTTGGGGGCGGGGCCGGCTTCACAGATACGCAGTATTTT. Translation: CSLGGGAGFTDTQYF. The chain joins TRBV29-1 to TRBJ2-3; D may correspond to TRBD1 or TRBD2 (6 bases each). The CDR3 sequence is 15 residues long. Germline lookup yields CDR1 SQVTM and CDR2 ANQGSEA. Trimming took off 8 bases at V and 2 bases at J, with 20 bases between the two ends.

As for this clonotype: Likely a read error: the CDR3 ends without its conserved phenylalanine or tryptophan. This chain links TRBV12-3 or TRBV12-4 with TRBJ2-5; D is unclear. The CDR3 totals 13 residues. Trimming took off 1 base at V and 4 bases at J, with 7 bases between the two ends. The CDR3 DNA is TGTGCCAGCAGTTTAGGGGTGGTAGAGACCCAGTACGTC. It yields the protein CASSLGVVETQYV.

This clonotype was detected once. The final CDR3 position lacks the conserved phenylalanine or tryptophan, pointing to a likely read error. J is TRBJ2-7 and V is TRBV4-2, with unresolved D. The CDR3 runs 12 residues. CDR1 and CDR2 from the germline V gene are LGHNA and YNFKEQ. CDR3 sequence reads: CASGQDRNEQYL. The CDR3 region has the DNA TGTGCCAGCGGCCAAGATCGGAACGAGCAGTACCTC.